These 6 T cell receptor beta chains originate from one sample sequenced in a study of T cell clones after liver transplantation. Clones were sequenced by immunoSEQ multiplex PCR, and TCRdb holds only the in-frame ones, with some missing. Altogether some 80,000 clones are present, around 80% being singletons, with the ten largest covering under 2.5%. Source: CD4+ T cells from blood, taken less than 50 months after liver transplant. These receptors were collected from a human patient who received a liver transplant. Some T cells may be transferred from the graft donor.

The chain employs TRBV5-6 and TRBJ2-7, with D perhaps TRBD1 or TRBD2 (5 bases each). The CDR3 covers 15 residues. Germline V CDR1 and CDR2: SGHDT, YYEEEE. Trimming removed 6 bases at V and 1 base at J, with 17 bases between. This CDR3 reads CASKVAGTHSYEQYF. CDR3 DNA: TGTGCCAGCAAGGTGGCCGGGACCCATTCCTACGAGCAGTACTTC. The variable domain in full, completed from reference TRBV5-6 and TRBJ2-7, reads DAGVTQSPTHLIKTRGQQVTLRCSPKSGHDTVSWYQQALGQGPQFIFQYYEEEERQRGNFPDRFSGHQFPNYSSELNVNALLLGDSALYLCASKVAGTHSYEQYFGPGTRLTVT.

The chain joins TRBV4-1 to TRBJ1-2, with 7 bases lining up with TRBD1. This CDR3 has 14 residues. Germline V gene lookup returns CDR1 MGHRA and CDR2 YSYEKL. J was trimmed by 5 bases and V by 3 bases; bases with no gene match: 6. CDR3 region: CASSQVTGTYGYTF. DNA for the CDR3: TGCGCCAGCAGCCAGGTGACAGGGACTTATGGCTACACCTTC.

The rearrangement links TRBV6-5 to TRBJ1-5; weak D call: TRBD1 (5 bases). The CDR3 covers 13 residues. Trimming shortened V by 0 bases and J by 9 bases, and 9 bases separated the two germline ends. Germline CDR1 reads MNHEY; CDR2 reads SVGAGI. CDR3 sequence (DNA): TGTGCCAGCAGTTACTCTACCCAGGGGCCCCAGCATTTT. It encodes CASSYSTQGPQHF.

The V and J genes are TRBV18 and TRBJ2-5, with D hard to call. This CDR3 spans 14 amino acids. The germline V gene has CDR1 KGHSH and CDR2 LQKENI. The V end lost 2 bases, the J end lost 5 bases, and 12 bases lay between the germline ends. CDR3 DNA sequence: TGTGCCAGCTCACCAGTACATCAAGGGGAGACCCAGTACTTC. Its protein product is CASSPVHQGETQYF.

The chain employs TRBV5-6 and TRBJ2-5; D might be TRBD2 (5 bases). CDR3 length: 15 residues. The germline V and J ends were trimmed by 1 base and 3 bases, with 13 bases remaining between them. Germline CDR1 is SGHDT and CDR2 is YYEEEE. The CDR3 reads CASSLTDWGEETQYF. DNA of the CDR3: TGTGCCAGCAGCTTGACGGACTGGGGTGAAGAGACCCAGTACTTC. The whole variable domain, remainder taken from reference TRBV5-6 and TRBJ2-5, is DAGVTQSPTHLIKTRGQQVTLRCSPKSGHDTVSWYQQALGQGPQFIFQYYEEEERQRGNFPDRFSGHQFPNYSSELNVNALLLGDSALYLCASSLTDWGEETQYFGPGTRLLVL.

This clone was observed a single time. The chain has TRBV7-2 and TRBJ2-1, with a possible D match to TRBD2 (6 bases). This CDR3 comprises 14 residues. Deletions cut 5 bases from V and 8 bases from J, with 16 bases between. Germline lookup yields CDR1 SGHTA and CDR2 FQGNSA. The CDR3, as DNA: TGTGCCAGCAGCCCTAGGGCCAAGCGGGATGAGCAGTTCTTC. It specifies CASSPRAKRDEQFF.